This T cell receptor (beta chain) was documented in a study of blood T cell repertoires in COVID-19. Study as a whole: PBMCs, B-cell-depleted T cells, or T cells were the source of the cDNA or gDNA that made up the material.

In the source study's methods: It was from reference gene primer amplification that nucleated cell counts were estimated. Some clones are missing from TCRdb's copy, which holds only in-frame ones; the method was immunoSEQ multiplex PCR. That table gives V, J and clone size, and the DNA gave D and trimming. The sample yields about 130,000 clones, almost 80% seen once. The J segment lost 1 base and the V segment lost 3 bases, leaving 4 bases of the junction unmatched. This CDR3 spans 15 amino acids. Germline V gene lookup returns CDR1 SGHTA and CDR2 FQGTGA. Sequencing input: peripheral blood. The chain is built from TRBV7-3 and TRBJ2-7; 9 bases are shared with TRBD1. The receptor comes from a man aged 55-75 years who had recovered from COVID-19. This CDR3 is CASSLTGTGSYEQYF. CDR3 in DNA: TGTGCCAGCAGCTTGACCGGGACAGGGTCCTACGAGCAGTACTTC.